This TCR beta chain was recorded in a study of blood T cell repertoires in COVID-19. Study as a whole: Donors in the United States, Italy and Spain gave samples during acute or convalescent COVID-19. Nucleic acid was either cDNA or gDNA, and it came from T cells, B-cell-depleted T cells, or PBMCs.

This CDR3 is built from 14 residues. V was clipped by 6 bases and J by 5 bases, with 13 bases between them. Germline V gene sequence: CDR1 LGHDT, CDR2 YNNKEL (reference sequence). Per the study methods: Estimation of nucleated cell counts relied on the amplification of reference gene primers. Profiling relied on immunoSEQ multiplex PCR, and the TCRdb table lists in-frame clones only, not all of them. V, J and clone size were drawn from that table, and D and trimming were deduced from the DNA. The sample has some 58,000 clones, approximately 77% seen once. The J gene is TRBJ2-2, the V gene TRBV3-1 (or the pseudogene TRBV3-2), with a possible D match to TRBD2 (5 bases). Sequencing input: peripheral blood. This clonotype was sampled from a human donor in a cohort sampled during active COVID-19. The CDR3 DNA is TGTGCCAGCAGTTTAGCGTCGCGGACCGGGGAGCTGTTTTTT. Its protein is CASSLASRTGELFF.